Listed here are 15 T cell receptor beta chains from one sample, sequenced in a study of cytomegalovirus exposure and HLA in healthy donors. The PCR ran on 60 Vbeta and 13 Jbeta primers. Data came from immunoSEQ multiplex PCR; TCRdb stores just in-frame clones and leaves some out. The sample yields tens of thousands of clones, around four fifths seen once. What was sequenced was PBMCs. Receptor source: a man aged 30 to 45 in good health and CMV-seronegative.

This sequence joins TRBV28 and TRBJ2-7, with D perhaps matching TRBD2 (7 bases). The CDR3 spans 15 residues. Germline-derived CDR1 and CDR2 are MDHEN and SYDVKM. The V end lost 4 bases, the J end lost 4 bases, and 17 bases lay between the germline ends. In nucleotides, the CDR3 is TGTGCCAGCAGTTCGGGGGGCGATACGTCGTACGAGCAGTACTTC. Translation: CASSSGGDTSYEQYF. The full variable domain, completed using reference TRBV28 and TRBJ2-7, is DVKVTQSSRYLVKRTGEKVFLECVQDMDHENMFWYRQDPGLGLRLIYFSYDVKMKEKGDIPEGYSVSREKKERFSLILESASTNQTSMYLCASSSGGDTSYEQYFGPGTRLTVT.

In DNA, the CDR3 is TGTGCCAGCAGCCGAGCGGGGGTATTCCTGTTTTTT. Its translation is CASSRAGVFLFF. The rearrangement uses TRBV7-9 and TRBJ1-4; TRBD1 might be the D (5 bases). Germline assignment: CDR1 SEHNR and CDR2 FQNEAQ (reference sequence). The V gene lost 5 bases and the J gene lost 14 bases, with 15 bases spanning the gap. The CDR3 consists of 12 residues.

In its sample, this clone was seen a few times. The chain links TRBV4-3 to TRBJ1-1, with 11 bases matching TRBD1. The CDR3 totals 18 residues. Germline V CDR1 and CDR2: LGHNA, YSLEER. The junction had 8 bases not matched to a gene; V was cut back by 1 base and J by 1 base. CDR3: CASSQVRSGTGGNTEAFF. CDR3 sequence (DNA): TGCGCCAGCAGCCAAGTGAGGAGCGGGACAGGGGGGAACACTGAAGCTTTCTTT.

This clone was seen just once. The gene calls are TRBV19 and TRBJ1-5; perhaps TRBD1 as D (5 bases). Trimming stripped 0 bases from V and 6 bases from J, with 18 bases between. CDR1 is LNHDA, CDR2 SQIVND, per germline (reference sequence). The CDR3 totals 17 residues. CDR3 sequence: CASSIDRGGAPGQPQHF. The CDR3 DNA sequence: TGTGCCAGTAGTATAGATCGAGGAGGGGCTCCGGGTCAGCCCCAGCATTTT.

This clone turned up a few times. The genes are TRBV11-3 and TRBJ2-3; TRBD1 matches 7 bases. CDR3 length: 15 residues. Germline CDR1 reads SGHNT; CDR2 reads YENEEA. V was pared by 5 bases and J by 5 bases, with 10 bases of the junction left unmatched. CDR3 coding DNA: TGTGCCAGCAGCACACGGACCCCAGGGGGAGATACGCAGTATTTT. Its protein is CASSTRTPGGDTQYF.

This chain connects TRBV19 to TRBJ1-5; TRBD1 agrees at 8 bases. The CDR3 totals 17 residues. The ends lost 5 bases at V and 7 bases at J; junction bases unmatched: 16. CDR1 LNHDA and CDR2 SQIVND come from the germline V gene (reference sequence). CDR3 nucleotides: TGTGCCAGTAGTTCCGGCCAGGACAGGGAGGGAGACCAGCCCCAGCATTTT. Amino acids: CASSSGQDREGDQPQHF.

The V call is TRBV14, the J call TRBJ2-3; possibly TRBD1 for D (6 bases). This CDR3 has 14 amino acids. The V gene lost 4 bases and the J gene lost 4 bases, with 12 bases spanning the gap. Germline V gives CDR1 SGHDN, CDR2 FVKESK. The chain's CDR3 is CASSPQGTADTQYF. In DNA form, the CDR3 reads TGTGCCAGCAGCCCCCAGGGGACGGCAGATACGCAGTATTTT.

The chain couples TRBV19 to TRBJ1-5; 7 positions match TRBD1. CDR1 and CDR2 from the germline V gene are LNHDA and SQIVND (reference sequence). The CDR3 runs to 14 residues. Trimming at V came to 4 bases and at J to 10 bases, leaving 10 bases not matched to a gene. The CDR3 here is CASSTTTGSGPQHF. The CDR3 DNA follows: TGTGCCAGTAGTACCACGACAGGGAGTGGACCCCAGCATTTT.

This chain connects TRBV7-3 to TRBJ1-2, with D maybe TRBD1 (6 bases). This CDR3 has 13 amino acids. Trimming took off 5 bases at V and 3 bases at J, with 10 bases between the two ends. Germline loops: CDR1 SGHTA, CDR2 FQGTGA. CDR3 DNA: TGTGCCAGCAGCGTACAGGGCGACTATGGCTACACCTTC. Amino acid sequence: CASSVQGDYGYTF.

The chain has TRBV19 and TRBJ2-1; TRBD1 might be the D (6 bases). The CDR3 spans 15 residues. Germline V lookup: CDR1 LNHDA, CDR2 SQIVND (reference sequence). Trimming cost V 9 bases and J 0 bases, with 15 bases left between them. The CDR3 DNA is TGTGCCAGCCTGGCAGACAGGAGCTCCTACAATGAGCAGTTCTTC. It yields the protein CASLADRSSYNEQFF.

V and J are TRBV11-3 and TRBJ2-2; 7 nucleotides agree with TRBD1. The CDR3 is made up of 18 amino acids. The V and J ends lost 7 bases and 2 bases, in that order; junction bases with no gene match: 16. Germline V gene lookup returns CDR1 SGHNT and CDR2 YENEEA. Here the CDR3 reads CASTAVLTGTANTGELFF. The CDR3 nucleotides are TGTGCCAGCACCGCCGTATTAACCGGGACAGCAAACACCGGGGAGCTGTTTTTT.

This clone was seen only once. The chain employs TRBV9 and TRBJ2-7, with 9 bases lining up with TRBD1. Germline V gene data show CDR1 as SGDLS and CDR2 as YYNGEE. The CDR3 loop spans 16 amino acids. V trimming: 3 bases; J trimming: 0 bases; junction bases outside the gene matches: 7. The CDR3 sequence: CASSASGQGVSYEQYF. The CDR3 DNA reads TGTGCCAGCAGCGCCTCGGGACAGGGAGTCTCCTACGAGCAGTACTTC.

The V gene is TRBV4-1, the J gene TRBJ2-7; tentatively, D is TRBD2 (6 bases). From germline, CDR1 is MGHRA and CDR2 YSYEKL. Trimming pared 0 bases from V and 0 bases from J, leaving 18 bases between. The CDR3 is 18 amino acids. As DNA, the CDR3 is TGCGCCAGCAGCCAAGACGTAAACCGGGACTCCTACTCCTACGAGCAGTACTTC. Translation: CASSQDVNRDSYSYEQYF.

V usage is TRBV4-1 and J usage is TRBJ2-7, with 7 positions matching TRBD2. The CDR3 length is 16 residues. After removal of 0 bases from V and 3 bases from J, the junction contained 8 bases not matched to a gene. Germline V gene data show CDR1 as MGHRA and CDR2 as YSYEKL. The CDR3 spells CASSQDMRGRNYEQYF. The CDR3 nucleotides are TGCGCCAGCAGCCAAGATATGCGCGGGAGAAACTACGAGCAGTACTTC.

The V call is TRBV19, the J call TRBJ1-4, with TRBD1 identical over 9 bases. V dropped 6 bases and J dropped 1; count of bases not matched to a gene: 6. CDR1 LNHDA and CDR2 SQIVND come from the germline V gene (reference sequence). This CDR3 has 16 residues. This CDR3 is CASSLGQGVTNEKLFF. In DNA form, the CDR3 reads TGTGCCAGTAGCTTGGGACAGGGAGTAACTAATGAAAAACTGTTTTTT.